The clone carrying this TCR beta chain was observed at least ten times. Its specificity is not known. TCRbeta library construction was performed incorporating unique molecular identifiers. In TCRdb, the PCR reads were re-called with MiXCR into one record per CDR3 protein. Among about 4,500 distinct CDR3 sequences listed, about 26% were seen once. The CDR3 covers 14 residues. Germline lookup yields CDR1 SEHNR and CDR2 FQNEAQ (reference sequence). The V and J ends lost 9 bases and 4 bases, in that order; junction bases with no gene match: 7. These data originate in a study of T-cell reconstitution after alpha-beta-depleted transplantation in children. Regarding the study as a whole: Fresh T-cell production supplied most of the T-cell counts and diversity seen one year after transplant. Several hundred expanded graft clones reportedly were the source of alpha-beta T cells about two months after transplant. For some patients, TCRbeta diversity was high at day 60 because of recipient T cells and thymic progenitors that survived.

The source material was PBMCs, mostly from graft donor cells, sampled 60 days after TCRalphabeta/CD19-depleted stem cell transplant. The TCR sequence derives from a boy in the first two years of life who had a stem cell transplant for SCID, so the T cells may come from the graft donor. The J gene is TRBJ2-2, the V gene TRBV7-9; 8 nucleotides agree with TRBD1. CDR3 protein: CARTGGVGTGELFF. CDR3 sequence (DNA): TGTGCCAGAACAGGGGGAGTGGGCACCGGGGAGCTGTTTTTT.